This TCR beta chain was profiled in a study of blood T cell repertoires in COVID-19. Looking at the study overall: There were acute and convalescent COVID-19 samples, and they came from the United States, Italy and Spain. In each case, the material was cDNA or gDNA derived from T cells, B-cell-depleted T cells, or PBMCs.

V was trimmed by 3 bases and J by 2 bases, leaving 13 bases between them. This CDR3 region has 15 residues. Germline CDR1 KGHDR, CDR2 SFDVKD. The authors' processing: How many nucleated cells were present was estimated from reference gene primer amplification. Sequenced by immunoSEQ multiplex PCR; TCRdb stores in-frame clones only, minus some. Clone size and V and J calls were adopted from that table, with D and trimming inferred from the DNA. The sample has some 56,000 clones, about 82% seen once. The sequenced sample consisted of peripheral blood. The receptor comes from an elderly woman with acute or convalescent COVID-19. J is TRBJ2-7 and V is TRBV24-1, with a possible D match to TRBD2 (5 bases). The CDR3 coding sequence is TGTGCCACCAGTGATGTTAGCAGACTAACCTACGAGCAGTACTTC. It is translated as CATSDVSRLTYEQYF.